This T cell receptor beta chain was captured in a study of technical replicates of blood from several donors. Assay used: immunoSEQ multiplex PCR; TCRdb lists only in-frame clones, some missing. The profile covers approximately 81,000 clones, with roughly 96% appearing a single time and 0.2% taken by the ten largest. Per the germline V gene, CDR1 is SGHDN and CDR2 is FVKESK. V lost 1 base and J 8 bases, leaving 12 bases between the germline ends. The CDR3 is 15 residues long. This clone was seen just once. The sample comprised T cells isolated from PBMCs. The chain joins TRBV14 to TRBJ1-6; weak D call: TRBD1 (5 bases). The TCR originated in a human donor in good health. The DNA of the CDR3 is TGTGCCAGCAGCCAAGCCGCAGGGCGAGATTCACCCCTCCACTTT. It codes for CASSQAAGRDSPLHF.